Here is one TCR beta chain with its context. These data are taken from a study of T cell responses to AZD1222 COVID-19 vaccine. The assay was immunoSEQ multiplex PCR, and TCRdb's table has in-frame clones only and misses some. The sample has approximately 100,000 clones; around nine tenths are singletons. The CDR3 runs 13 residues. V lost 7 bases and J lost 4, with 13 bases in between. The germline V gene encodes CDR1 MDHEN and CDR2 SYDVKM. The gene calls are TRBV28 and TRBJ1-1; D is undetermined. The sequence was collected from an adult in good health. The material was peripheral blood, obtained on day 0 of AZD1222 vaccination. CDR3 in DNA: TGTGCCAGCACCCAAGGCGGGGTCACTGAAGCTTTCTTT. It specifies CASTQGGVTEAFF.